Each of the 30 T cell receptor beta chains below was sequenced from the same sample in a study of T cells in Graves' hyperthyroidism and ophthalmopathy. What was amplified from RNA transcripts were TCR beta CDR3 regions. First-round RT-PCR targeting the TCR CDR3 was performed with the HTBI primer set. TCRdb ran MiXCR on the multiplex PCR reads and lists one entry per CDR3 protein. The profile shows around 500,000 distinct CDR3 sequences, 16% of them singletons. The source material was blood. The receptor set was obtained from a woman in her twenties or thirties with Graves' ophthalmopathy.

This clonotype was found a few times. The chain recombines TRBV6-2 or TRBV6-3 with TRBJ2-6; 10 bases fit TRBD1. In germline, CDR1 is MNHEY, CDR2 SVGEGT. The V and J ends lost 3 bases and 11 bases, in that order; junction bases with no gene match: 7. The length of the CDR3 is 15 residues. Here the CDR3 reads CASSYDRGLVYVLTF. In nucleotides, the CDR3 is TGTGCCAGCAGTTATGACAGGGGGCTTGTTTACGTCCTGACTTTC.

Only a few counts were recorded for this clonotype. The V call is TRBV6-1, the J call TRBJ1-2, with D perhaps matching TRBD1 (6 bases). Trimming took 6 bases from V and 4 from J, leaving 24 bases between them. This CDR3 region has 17 residues. From germline, CDR1 is MNHNS and CDR2 SASEGT. The CDR3 nucleotides are TGTGCCAGCAGCCATCTTTACACAGGGAACGACGCCTATGGCTACACCTTC. Its translation is CASSHLYTGNDAYGYTF.

This clonotype has only a few counts. The V gene is TRBV7-9, the J gene TRBJ2-3; no reliable D call. This CDR3 spans 13 amino acids. V was shortened by 3 bases and J by 2 bases, with 6 bases between the two germline ends. Germline V CDR1 and CDR2: SEHNR, FQNEAQ (reference sequence). Here the CDR3 DNA reads TGTGCCAGCAGCTTTATAGTCACAGATACGCAGTATTTT. Residues: CASSFIVTDTQYF.

Comment on this clonotype: This may stem from a read error, because a much larger clone lies one nucleotide away. This sequence joins TRBV27 and TRBJ2-1; a possible D gene is TRBD2 (5 bases). The CDR3 contains 14 residues. Trimming removed 2 bases at V and 8 bases at J, with 13 bases between. The germline CDR1 and CDR2 sequences are MNHEY and SMNVEV (reference sequence). CDR3 in DNA: TGTGCCAGCAGTTTAAACAGATTGGAGGATGAGCAGTTCTTC. Protein: CASSLNRLEDEQFF.

This clonotype showed up many times. This rearrangement joins TRBV19 to TRBJ1-1; D gene unclear. Trimming left V 3 bases short and J 5 bases short, with 16 bases between. This CDR3 has 15 amino acids. The germline V gene encodes CDR1 LNHDA and CDR2 SQIVND (reference sequence). The CDR3 reads CASSIGIETGTEAFF. CDR3 nucleotides: TGTGCCAGTAGTATTGGAATTGAGACCGGGACTGAAGCTTTCTTT.

There are a few counts of this clonotype. This chain links TRBV10-3 with TRBJ1-5; possible D gene TRBD1, 6 bases. CDR3 length equals 14 residues. Trimming took 3 bases from V and 5 from J, leaving 11 bases between them. Germline V CDR1 and CDR2: ENHRY, SYGVKD. The CDR3 spells CAISELRGYQPQHF. The CDR3 bases are TGTGCCATCAGTGAATTAAGGGGGTATCAGCCCCAGCATTTT.

This clonotype was found a few times. The rearrangement uses TRBV5-4 and TRBJ1-1; unclear D gene. The V gene's germline CDR1 is SGHNT and CDR2 YYREEE (reference sequence). The CDR3 totals 14 residues. V shed 4 bases and J shed 1 base, with 11 bases lying between them. CDR3: CASSPREANTEAFF. CDR3 nucleotides: TGTGCCAGCAGCCCAAGGGAGGCGAACACTGAAGCTTTCTTT.

This clonotype was seen repeatedly, ten times or more. This chain connects TRBV18 to TRBJ1-1; D unclear. This CDR3 region has 15 residues. The germline CDR1 and CDR2 sequences are KGHSH and LQKENI. V gave up 3 bases and J gave up 1 base, with 12 bases separating them. CDR3 region: CASSPRLSRNTEAFF. CDR3 bases: TGTGCCAGCTCACCGCGCCTTTCAAGGAACACTGAAGCTTTCTTT.

This clonotype was seen many times. The chain combines TRBV30 with TRBJ2-5; weak D call: TRBD1 (5 bases). Trimming removed 4 bases at V and 4 bases at J, with 13 bases between. This CDR3 has 13 residues. Germline CDR1 is GTSNPN and CDR2 is SVGIG (reference sequence). The CDR3 DNA sequence: TGTGCCTGGACCTCGGTGCAGGGAGAGACCCAGTACTTC. It codes for CAWTSVQGETQYF. The complete variable domain, with remaining parts taken from reference TRBV30 and TRBJ2-5, reads SQTIHQWPATLVQPVGSPLSLECTVEGTSNPNLYWYRQAAGRGLQLLFYSVGIGQISSEVPQNLSASRPQDRQFILSSKKLLLSDSGFYLCAWTSVQGETQYFGPGTRLLVL.

This clonotype has just a few counts. The gene calls are TRBV10-3 and TRBJ2-5; D is perhaps TRBD1 (6 bases). V lost 2 bases and J 0 bases, leaving 13 bases between the germline ends. The CDR3 runs 16 residues. Germline lookup yields CDR1 ENHRY and CDR2 SYGVKD. CDR3 region: CAISEGGRGDQETQYF. The CDR3 DNA reads as TGTGCCATCAGTGAGGGCGGCAGGGGAGACCAAGAGACCCAGTACTTC.

This clonotype was found a few times. The rearrangement joins TRBV6-1 to TRBJ2-5, with TRBD2 matching 13 bases. The CDR3 loop spans 17 amino acids. V trimming: 5 bases; J trimming: 4 bases; junction bases outside the gene matches: 10. Germline lookup yields CDR1 MNHNS and CDR2 SASEGT. CDR3 residues: CASSPELAGGPGETQYF. In DNA form, the CDR3 reads TGTGCCAGCAGTCCTGAACTAGCGGGAGGGCCTGGAGAGACCCAGTACTTC.

In its sample, this clonotype was seen many times. This chain links TRBV5-6 with TRBJ2-3, with 16 nucleotides matching TRBD2. V shed 5 bases, J shed 5 bases, and the junction held 5 bases outside the gene matches. CDR1 is SGHDT and CDR2 is YYEEEE in the germline V gene. The CDR3 totals 16 residues. The CDR3 sequence: CASRGTSGRAGDTQYF. CDR3 nucleotide sequence: TGTGCCAGCAGAGGGACTAGCGGGAGGGCGGGAGATACGCAGTATTTT.

This clonotype was seen repeatedly, ten times or more. The V call is TRBV7-2, the J call TRBJ2-5, with TRBD1 identical over 7 bases. Germline lookup yields CDR1 SGHTA and CDR2 FQGNSA. Unmatched junction bases numbered 3, after V lost 0 bases and J lost 2 bases. The CDR3 contains 15 residues. Here the CDR3 DNA reads TGTGCCAGCAGCTTAGCGGGGACAGAGCAAGAGACCCAGTACTTC. Amino acids: CASSLAGTEQETQYF.

Ten or more counts support this clonotype. V usage is TRBV7-9 and J usage is TRBJ1-6; no clear D gene. CDR1 and CDR2 from the germline V gene are SEHNR and FQNEAQ (reference sequence). Trimming took 3 bases from V and 9 from J, leaving 12 bases between them. The CDR3 spans 14 residues. For the CDR3, the DNA is TGTGCCAGCAGCTTGGAGGGCAGGCGTTCACCCCTCCACTTT. Amino acid sequence: CASSLEGRRSPLHF.

The table lists this clonotype with many counts. This rearrangement joins TRBV20-1 to TRBJ2-5, with TRBD2 identical over 7 bases. The CDR3 spans 11 residues. After removal of 6 bases from V and 5 bases from J, the junction contained 3 bases not matched to a gene. Germline V gene lookup returns CDR1 DFQATT and CDR2 SNEGSKA (reference sequence). The DNA for the CDR3 is TGCAGTGCGTCAGCGGGGGAGACCCAGTACTTC. Protein product: CSASAGETQYF.

This clonotype showed up many times. This sequence joins TRBV27 and TRBJ2-4, with 8 bases fitting TRBD2. Germline assignment: CDR1 MNHEY and CDR2 SMNVEV (reference sequence). Unmatched junction bases numbered 7, after V lost 6 bases and J lost 6 bases. This CDR3 comprises 14 residues. This chain's CDR3 is CASSRAGVGNIQYF. In DNA, the CDR3 is TGTGCCAGCAGCCGAGCGGGAGTCGGAAACATTCAGTACTTC.

A word on this clonotype: A much larger clone sits a single nucleotide away, making a read error possible. The rearrangement links TRBV10-3 to TRBJ2-1; 10 positions match TRBD1. The CDR3 is 15 amino acids. Germline V gene sequence: CDR1 ENHRY, CDR2 SYGVKD. The V and J ends lost 5 bases and 9 bases, in that order; junction bases with no gene match: 10. The CDR3 bases are TGTGCCATCAGTAAAGAGGGACAGGGGTTTATTGAGCAGTTCTTC. It yields the protein CAISKEGQGFIEQFF.

This clonotype was counted ten times or more. The genes are TRBV7-2 and TRBJ2-7; no reliable D call. Trimming left V 4 bases short and J 0 bases short, with 16 bases between. The CDR3 totals 16 residues. Germline V CDR1 and CDR2: SGHTA, FQGNSA. CDR3 nucleotide sequence: TGTGCCAGCAGCTCCCCCGCCGCGGCAAGCTCCTACGAGCAGTACTTC. Protein: CASSSPAAASSYEQYF.

The chain joins TRBV5-1 to TRBJ1-1, with unresolved D. Germline CDR1 and CDR2: SGHRS and YFSETQ. V lost 4 bases to trimming and J lost 2 bases, with 24 bases between them. The CDR3 covers 18 residues. CDR3 DNA sequence: TGCGCCAGCAGCGGAAACCTAAGAGCCGCAACCCGTAACACTGAAGCTTTCTTT. Translated, it gives CASSGNLRAATRNTEAFF.

This clonotype was observed many times. This chain links TRBV2 with TRBJ2-3; weak D call: TRBD1 (6 bases). This CDR3 has 12 residues. Trimming removed 7 bases at V and 6 bases at J, with 11 bases between. Germline-derived CDR1 and CDR2 are SNHLY and FYNNEI. DNA of the CDR3: TGTGCCAGCAATAGGGGGTCTGATACGCAGTATTTT. Amino acid sequence: CASNRGSDTQYF. Drawing the rest from reference TRBV2 and TRBJ2-3, the complete variable domain is EPEVTQTPSHQVTQMGQEVILRCVPISNHLYFYWYRQILGQKVEFLVSFYNNEISEKSEIFDDQFSVERPDGSNFTLKIRSTKLEDSAMYFCASNRGSDTQYFGPGTRLTVL.

This clonotype was detected ten times or more. The rearrangement uses TRBV4-1 and TRBJ1-2, with D hard to call. The CDR3 loop spans 15 amino acids. Trimming cost V 4 bases and J 4 bases, with 16 bases left between them. The germline gives CDR1 MGHRA, CDR2 YSYEKL. CDR3 in DNA: TGCGCCAGCAGCCCAACCCCCCGATCAGGCTATGGCTACACCTTC. Translation: CASSPTPRSGYGYTF.

This clonotype was seen only once. The CDR3 reads CASSLAGLEAFF. In DNA form, the CDR3 reads TGTGCCAGCAGCTTAGCGGGGCTGGAAGCTTTCTTT. V usage is TRBV7-9 and J usage is TRBJ1-1; D might be TRBD1 (5 bases). V was trimmed by 0 bases and J by 8 bases, leaving 7 bases between them. CDR3 length: 12 amino acids. Germline CDR1 and CDR2: SEHNR and FQNEAQ (reference sequence).

This clonotype was seen repeatedly, ten times or more. The gene calls are TRBV29-1 and TRBJ1-3; no clear D. This CDR3 has 14 amino acids. The germline gives CDR1 SQVTM, CDR2 ANQGSEA. V lost 4 bases, J lost 4 bases, and 14 bases lay in between. The CDR3 sequence: CSVVWQNEGNTIYF. The CDR3 DNA sequence: TGCAGCGTTGTGTGGCAAAACGAAGGAAACACCATATATTTT.

The V and J genes are TRBV11-2 and TRBJ2-1; 7 bases map to TRBD2. The CDR3 is made up of 17 amino acids. Germline trimming cut 1 base from V and 7 bases from J; bases unmatched to any gene: 13. Germline V CDR1 and CDR2: SGHAT, FQNNGV. The CDR3 here is CASSLGLIGRAMNEQFF. CDR3 in DNA: TGTGCCAGCAGCTTAGGTCTGATTGGGAGGGCCATGAATGAGCAGTTCTTC.

At least ten counts were recorded for this clonotype. The chain has TRBV4-3 and TRBJ2-5; 7 bases align to TRBD2. The CDR3 contains 15 residues. Trimming took 3 bases from V and 4 from J; bases not matched to a gene: 8. The germline CDR1 and CDR2 sequences are LGHNA and YSLEER. DNA for the CDR3: TGCGCCAGCAGCCATCGGACGGGAGGAAGAGAGACCCAGTACTTC. Protein sequence: CASSHRTGGRETQYF.

The chain links TRBV3-1 to TRBJ2-6; D unclear. Looked up from germline, CDR1 is LGHDT and CDR2 is YNNKEL (reference sequence). This CDR3 contains 14 residues. Trimming left V 3 bases short and J 4 bases short, with 7 bases between. This CDR3 is CASSHSDGANVLTF. The CDR3 DNA is TGTGCCAGCAGCCACTCGGACGGGGCCAACGTCCTGACTTTC.

This clonotype was seen at least ten times. The gene calls are TRBV4-2 and TRBJ2-1, with TRBD2 matching over 9 bases. Germline V gene sequence: CDR1 LGHNA, CDR2 YNFKEQ. The CDR3 consists of 15 residues. The trim removed 3 bases at V and 5 bases at J, leaving 5 bases unmatched. The CDR3 DNA sequence: TGTGCCAGCAGCCAGGTACTAGCGGGCGACAATGAGCAGTTCTTC. Encoded protein: CASSQVLAGDNEQFF.

This clonotype was counted ten times or more. The chain is built from TRBV28 and TRBJ2-5; TRBD1 is a possible D gene (5 bases). V lost 3 bases, J lost 2 bases, and 7 bases lay in between. The CDR3 totals 13 residues. Germline values: CDR1 MDHEN, CDR2 SYDVKM. The CDR3 reads CASSFQGQETQYF. Written as DNA, the CDR3 is TGTGCCAGCAGTTTCCAGGGACAAGAGACCCAGTACTTC. Complete variable domain (other parts from reference TRBV28 and TRBJ2-5): DVKVTQSSRYLVKRTGEKVFLECVQDMDHENMFWYRQDPGLGLRLIYFSYDVKMKEKGDIPEGYSVSREKKERFSLILESASTNQTSMYLCASSFQGQETQYFGPGTRLLVL.

This clonotype was detected ten times or more. The chain is built from TRBV7-2 and TRBJ2-1; 13 bases align to TRBD2. Unmatched junction bases numbered 12, after V lost 4 bases and J lost 0 bases. This CDR3 contains 20 residues. Germline V gene sequence: CDR1 SGHTA, CDR2 FQGNSA. The CDR3: CASSSPGLAGLGSSYNEQFF. The CDR3 region has the DNA TGTGCCAGCAGCTCCCCGGGACTAGCGGGGCTAGGGAGCTCCTACAATGAGCAGTTCTTC.

The genes are TRBV15 and TRBJ2-3, with D tentatively TRBD2 (6 bases). Trimming removed 3 bases at V and 2 bases at J, with 18 bases between. Germline lookup yields CDR1 LNHNV and CDR2 YYDKDF (reference sequence). The CDR3 totals 17 residues. The CDR3 DNA follows: TGTGCCACCAGCAGCGGATCGGGACTGGCGGCCACAGATACGCAGTATTTT. This translates into CATSSGSGLAATDTQYF.